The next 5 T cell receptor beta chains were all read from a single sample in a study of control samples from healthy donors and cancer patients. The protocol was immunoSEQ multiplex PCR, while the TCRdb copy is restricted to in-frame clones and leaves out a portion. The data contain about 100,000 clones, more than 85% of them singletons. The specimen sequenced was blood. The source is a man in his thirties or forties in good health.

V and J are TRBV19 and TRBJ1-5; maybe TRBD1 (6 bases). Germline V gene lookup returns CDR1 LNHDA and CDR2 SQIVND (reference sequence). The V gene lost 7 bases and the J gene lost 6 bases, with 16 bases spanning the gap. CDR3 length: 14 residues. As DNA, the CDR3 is TGTGCCAGTACGGTCGGCAGGGGAAGTCAGCCCCAGCATTTT. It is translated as CASTVGRGSQPQHF.

CDR3 loop: CASSPSGQGKSEAFF. The CDR3 bases are TGTGCCAGCAGTCCATCCGGACAGGGGAAGTCGGAAGCTTTCTTT. This chain joins TRBV28 and TRBJ1-1, with 9 bases identical to TRBD1. With V trimmed by 5 bases and J by 8 bases, 12 bases remained unmatched. Germline V gene lookup returns CDR1 MDHEN and CDR2 SYDVKM. The CDR3 runs to 15 residues.

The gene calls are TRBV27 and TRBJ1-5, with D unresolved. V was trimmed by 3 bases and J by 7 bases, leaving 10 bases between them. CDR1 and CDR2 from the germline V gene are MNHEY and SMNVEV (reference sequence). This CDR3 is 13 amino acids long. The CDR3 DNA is TGTGCCAGCAGTTTCCGGATTAGGCAGCCCCAGCATTTT. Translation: CASSFRIRQPQHF.

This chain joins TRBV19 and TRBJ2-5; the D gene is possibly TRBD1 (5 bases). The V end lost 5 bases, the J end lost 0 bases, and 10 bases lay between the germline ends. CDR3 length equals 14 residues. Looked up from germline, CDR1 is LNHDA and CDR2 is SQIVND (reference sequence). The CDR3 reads CASSFLTDQETQYF. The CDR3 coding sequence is TGTGCCAGTAGTTTTTTGACAGACCAAGAGACCCAGTACTTC.

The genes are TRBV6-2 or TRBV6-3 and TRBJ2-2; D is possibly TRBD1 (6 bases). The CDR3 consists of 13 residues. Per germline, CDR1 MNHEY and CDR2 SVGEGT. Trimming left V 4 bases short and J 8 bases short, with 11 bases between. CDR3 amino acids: CASSLAGTGELFF. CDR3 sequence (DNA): TGTGCCAGCAGTTTAGCCGGGACAGGGGAGCTGTTTTTT.